A selection of T cell receptor beta chains follows, all from one sample in a study of blood T cell repertoires in COVID-19. Profiling relied on immunoSEQ multiplex PCR, and the TCRdb table lists in-frame clones only, not all of them. This table holds approximately 450,000 clones, roughly 85% found once. Sequencing used PBMCs or T cells enriched from blood (not recorded which). Every receptor here comes from a woman between 18 and 29 years old with acute COVID-19. Both conserved end residues are part of each CDR3. Fields, in order: V gene, J gene, CDR3 protein.

TRBV23-1,TRBJ2-1,CASSNGDRTYNEQFF
TRBV28,TRBJ2-5,CASSSPGTRTLETQYF
TRBV29-1,TRBJ1-2,CSVEQGYTF
TRBV28,TRBJ1-6,CASSSNRVWSPLHF
TRBV5-3,TRBJ1-1,CARSLEERDEAFF
TRBV7-8,TRBJ1-4,CASRNSLNEKLFF
TRBV19,TRBJ1-5,CASSTPDSHENQPQHF
TRBV19,TRBJ1-1,CASSIAGQLNTEAFF
TRBV27,TRBJ2-5,CASSPNRGPGDQETQYF
TRBV11-2,TRBJ1-6,CASSLVRNSPLHF
TRBV6-5,TRBJ1-2,CASLQGAEGYTF
TRBV12-3/TRBV12-4,TRBJ2-7,CASSPGVSYEQYF
TRBV7-9,TRBJ1-2,CASSFGGGSYGYTF
TRBV2,TRBJ1-4,CASSGGTGGGNEKLFF
TRBV7-9,TRBJ1-1,CASSSGTGGQNTEAFF
TRBV21-1,TRBJ2-1,CASSKGAIPRDNEQFF
TRBV25-1,TRBJ1-2,CASRLDRGSGYTF
TRBV7-2,TRBJ2-2,CASSLKGTSGPTNTGELFF
TRBV4-1,TRBJ2-3,CASSQGGGSTDTQYF
TRBV4-2,TRBJ2-3,CASSHALRGSEPGTQYF
TRBV7-2,TRBJ1-5,CASSLLFNQPQHF
TRBV12-3/TRBV12-4,TRBJ1-5,CASSGQDGQPQHF
TRBV6-2/TRBV6-3,TRBJ1-5,CASSTRDSKYSNQPQHF
TRBV19,TRBJ2-1,CASSSLRETSGRYNEQFF
TRBV30,TRBJ2-2,CAWSGGTLGGWTGELFF
TRBV7-9,TRBJ1-2,CASTPRTGGRTGTF
TRBV19,TRBJ2-1,CASVLSGQALNEQFF
TRBV14,TRBJ1-6,CASSPTGTVDSPLHF